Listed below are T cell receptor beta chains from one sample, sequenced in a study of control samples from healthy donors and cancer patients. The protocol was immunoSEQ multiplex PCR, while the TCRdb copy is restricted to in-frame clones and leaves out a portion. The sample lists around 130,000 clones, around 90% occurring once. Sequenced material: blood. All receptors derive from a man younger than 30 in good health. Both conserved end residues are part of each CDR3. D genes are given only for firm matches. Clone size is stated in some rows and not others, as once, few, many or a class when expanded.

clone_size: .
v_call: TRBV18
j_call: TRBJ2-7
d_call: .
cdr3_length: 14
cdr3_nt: TGTGCCAGCTCACCATCGGGCGTGGAGTACGAGCAGTACTTC
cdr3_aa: CASSPSGVEYEQYF

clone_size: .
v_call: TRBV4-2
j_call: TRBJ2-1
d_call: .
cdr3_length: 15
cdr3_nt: TGTGCCAGCAGCCAATCGAGACGGGACTACAATGAGCAGTTCTTC
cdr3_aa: CASSQSRRDYNEQFF

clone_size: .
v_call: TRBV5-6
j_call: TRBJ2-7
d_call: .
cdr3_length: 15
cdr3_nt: TGTGCCAGCAACATTTATGCCCCCACCCTTTACGAGCAGTACTTC
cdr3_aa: CASNIYAPTLYEQYF

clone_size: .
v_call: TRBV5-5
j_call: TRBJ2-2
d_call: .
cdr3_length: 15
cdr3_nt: TGTGCCAGCAGCCGACCCCCAGGGAACCCCGGGGAGCTGTTTTTT
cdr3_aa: CASSRPPGNPGELFF

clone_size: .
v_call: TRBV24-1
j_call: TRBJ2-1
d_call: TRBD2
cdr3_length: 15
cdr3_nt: TGTGCCACCAGTGCTAGCGGAAGCTCCTACAATGAGCAGTTCTTC
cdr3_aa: CATSASGSSYNEQFF

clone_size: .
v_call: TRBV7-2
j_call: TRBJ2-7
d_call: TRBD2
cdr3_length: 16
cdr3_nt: TGTGCCAGCAGCGGAAGAGCGGGGGAGCTCTCCTACGAGCAGTACTTC
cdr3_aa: CASSGRAGELSYEQYF

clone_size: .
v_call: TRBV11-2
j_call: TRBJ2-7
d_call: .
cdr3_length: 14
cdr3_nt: TGTGCCAGCAGCCTCACCGGGCTTTCCTACGAGCAGTACTTC
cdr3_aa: CASSLTGLSYEQYF

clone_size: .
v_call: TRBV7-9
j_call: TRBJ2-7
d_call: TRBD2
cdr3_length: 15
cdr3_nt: TGTGCCAGCAGCAAGTCCGGGACTAGCCCCTACGAGCAGTACTTC
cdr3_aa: CASSKSGTSPYEQYF

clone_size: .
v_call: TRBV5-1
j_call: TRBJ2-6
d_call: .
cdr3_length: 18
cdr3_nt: TGCGCCAGCAGCTTGTTTGGGACGGCGAGCTCTGGGGCCAACGTCCTGACTTTC
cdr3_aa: CASSLFGTASSGANVLTF

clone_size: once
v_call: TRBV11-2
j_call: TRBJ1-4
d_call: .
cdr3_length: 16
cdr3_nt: TGTGCCAGCAGCTTAAGCTTGACGGCAACTAATGAAAAACTGTTTTTT
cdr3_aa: CASSLSLTATNEKLFF

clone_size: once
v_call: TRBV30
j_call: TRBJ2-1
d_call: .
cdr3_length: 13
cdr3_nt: TGTGCCTTTGGACACTCGTTAGGGAATGAGCAGTTCTTC
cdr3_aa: CAFGHSLGNEQFF

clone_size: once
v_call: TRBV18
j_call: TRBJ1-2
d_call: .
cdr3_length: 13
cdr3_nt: TGTGCCAGCTCACTGGGGGAGAGGGATGGCTACACCTTC
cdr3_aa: CASSLGERDGYTF

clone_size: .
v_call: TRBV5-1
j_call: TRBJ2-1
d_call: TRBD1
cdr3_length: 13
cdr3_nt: TGCGCCAGCAGCTGGACAGGGTACAATGAGCAGTTCTTC
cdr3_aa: CASSWTGYNEQFF

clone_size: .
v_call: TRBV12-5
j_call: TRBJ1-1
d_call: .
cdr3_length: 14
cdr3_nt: TGTGCTAGTGCCCGGACCGGTCCGAGAAGTGAAGCTTTCTTT
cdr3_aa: CASARTGPRSEAFF

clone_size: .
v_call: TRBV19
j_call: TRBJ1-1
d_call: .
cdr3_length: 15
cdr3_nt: TGTGCCAGCCTCAGTCCCAGACCCATGAACACTGAAGCTTTCTTT
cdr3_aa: CASLSPRPMNTEAFF

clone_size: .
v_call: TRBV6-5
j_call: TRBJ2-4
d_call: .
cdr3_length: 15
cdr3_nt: TGTGCCAGCAGTCCCCACGACACAGCCAAAAACATTCAGTACTTC
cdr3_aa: CASSPHDTAKNIQYF

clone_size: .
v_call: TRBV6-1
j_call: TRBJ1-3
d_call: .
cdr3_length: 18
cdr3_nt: TGTGCCAGCAGTGAATGGGGCTCCCCCTCGGGCTCTGGAAACACCATATATTTT
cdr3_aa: CASSEWGSPSGSGNTIYF

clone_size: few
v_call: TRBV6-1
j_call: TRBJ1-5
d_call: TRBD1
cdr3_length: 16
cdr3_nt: TGTGCCAGCAGTGAAAAGGCAGGGGGAGGCAATCAGCCCCAGCATTTT
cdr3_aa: CASSEKAGGGNQPQHF

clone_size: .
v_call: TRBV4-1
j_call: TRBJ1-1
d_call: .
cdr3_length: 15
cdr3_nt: TGCGCCAGCAGCCAAGATACTCACGGGAACACTGAAGCTTTCTTT
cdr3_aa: CASSQDTHGNTEAFF

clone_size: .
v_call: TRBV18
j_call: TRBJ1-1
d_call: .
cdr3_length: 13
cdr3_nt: TGTGCCAGCTCACCAGTATCGGGCGGTGAAGCTTTCTTT
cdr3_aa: CASSPVSGGEAFF

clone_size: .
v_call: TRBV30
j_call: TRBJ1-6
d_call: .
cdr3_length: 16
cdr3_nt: TGTGCCTGGAGTGCCTACTTCAGGAGAGAGAATTCACCCCTCCACTTT
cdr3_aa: CAWSAYFRRENSPLHF

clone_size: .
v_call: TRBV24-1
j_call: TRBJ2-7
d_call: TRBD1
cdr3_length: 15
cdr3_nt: TGTGCCACCAGTGATACACCGGGACAGGGGTACGAGCAGTACTTC
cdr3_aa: CATSDTPGQGYEQYF

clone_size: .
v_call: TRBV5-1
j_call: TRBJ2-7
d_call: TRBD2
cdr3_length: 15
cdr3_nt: TGCGCCAGCAGTCATGGACTAGCGGGGGGGTACGAGCAGTACTTC
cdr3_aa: CASSHGLAGGYEQYF

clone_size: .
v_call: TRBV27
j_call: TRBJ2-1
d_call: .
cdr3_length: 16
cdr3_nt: TGTGCCAGCAGTTTAAGAGCTGGCAGGGCAGACAATGAGCAGTTCTTC
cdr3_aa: CASSLRAGRADNEQFF

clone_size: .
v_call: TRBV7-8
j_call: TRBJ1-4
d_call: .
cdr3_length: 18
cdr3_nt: TGTGCCAGCAGTTTCTATAGTCCCTCCGGCAGGGGAGGTGAAAAACTGTTTTTT
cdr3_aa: CASSFYSPSGRGGEKLFF

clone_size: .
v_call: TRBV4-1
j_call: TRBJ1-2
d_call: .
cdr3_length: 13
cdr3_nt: TGCGCCAGCAGCCAAGATAGACCTAGAGGCTACACCTTC
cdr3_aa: CASSQDRPRGYTF

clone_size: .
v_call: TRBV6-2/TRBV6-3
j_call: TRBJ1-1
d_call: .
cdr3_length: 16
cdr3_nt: TGTGCCAGCAGTTACACAGTGGGACAAAGGAACACTGAAGCTTTCTTT
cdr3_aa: CASSYTVGQRNTEAFF

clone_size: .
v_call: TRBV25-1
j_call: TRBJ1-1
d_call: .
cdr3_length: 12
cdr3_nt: TGTGCCAGCAGTGAGGGAAACACTGAAGCTTTCTTT
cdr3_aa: CASSEGNTEAFF

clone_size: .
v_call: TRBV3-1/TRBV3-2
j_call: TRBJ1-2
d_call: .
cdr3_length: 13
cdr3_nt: TGTGCCAGCAGCCAAGAAGGGGGCTATGGCTACACCTTC
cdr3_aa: CASSQEGGYGYTF

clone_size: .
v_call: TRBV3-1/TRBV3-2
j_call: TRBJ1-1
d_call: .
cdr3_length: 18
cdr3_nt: TGTGCCAGCAGCCAAGTACGATGGCTGAGAGGGGAGAACACTGAAGCTTTCTTT
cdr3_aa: CASSQVRWLRGENTEAFF

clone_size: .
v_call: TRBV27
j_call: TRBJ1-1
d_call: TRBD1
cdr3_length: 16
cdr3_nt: TGTGCCAGCAGTTTATTCTACAGGGGAATGAACACTGAAGCTTTCTTT
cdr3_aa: CASSLFYRGMNTEAFF

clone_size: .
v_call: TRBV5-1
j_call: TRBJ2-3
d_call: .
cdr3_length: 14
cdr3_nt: TGCGCCAGCAGCCCCGAGGACCTGTTATATACGCAGTATTTT
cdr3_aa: CASSPEDLLYTQYF

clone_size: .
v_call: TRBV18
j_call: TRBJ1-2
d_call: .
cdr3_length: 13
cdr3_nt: TGTGCCAGCTCACAGGGATTTGGATATGGCTACACCTTC
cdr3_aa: CASSQGFGYGYTF

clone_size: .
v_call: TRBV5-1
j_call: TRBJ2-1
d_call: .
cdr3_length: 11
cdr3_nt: TGCGCCAGCCGGGATGGGAGGGAGCAGTTCTTC
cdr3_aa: CASRDGREQFF

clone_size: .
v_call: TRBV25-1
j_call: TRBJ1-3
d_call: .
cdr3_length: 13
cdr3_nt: TGTGCCAGCAGTGAATACAATCGCCACACCATATATTTT
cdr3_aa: CASSEYNRHTIYF

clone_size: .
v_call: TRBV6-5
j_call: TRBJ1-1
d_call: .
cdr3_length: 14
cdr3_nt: TGTGCCACCTCGAGGGGAGGGGGTATCCCTGAAGCTTTCTTT
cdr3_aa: CATSRGGGIPEAFF

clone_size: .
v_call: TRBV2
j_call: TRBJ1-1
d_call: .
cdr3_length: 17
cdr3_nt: TGTGCCAGCAGTGAACGACGCTCAGTGAGAATGAACACTGAAGCTTTCTTT
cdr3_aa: CASSERRSVRMNTEAFF

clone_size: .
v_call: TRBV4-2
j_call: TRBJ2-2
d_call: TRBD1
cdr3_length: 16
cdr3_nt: TGTGCCAGCAGCCAAGCGGGACAGGGGATCACCGGGGAGCTGTTTTTT
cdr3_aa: CASSQAGQGITGELFF

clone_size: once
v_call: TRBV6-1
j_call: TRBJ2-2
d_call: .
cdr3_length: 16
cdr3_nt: TGTGCCAGCAGTGATATTTTTACCGCGAACACCGGGGAGCTGTTTTTT
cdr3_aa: CASSDIFTANTGELFF

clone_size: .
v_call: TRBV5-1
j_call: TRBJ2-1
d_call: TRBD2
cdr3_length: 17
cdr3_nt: TGCGCCAGCAGCGGCGGATCGCTAGCGGGGGGAGTCGATGAGCAGTTCTTC
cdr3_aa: CASSGGSLAGGVDEQFF

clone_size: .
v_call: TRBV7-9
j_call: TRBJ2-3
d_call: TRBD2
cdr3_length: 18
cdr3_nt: TGTGCCAGCAGCTGGGCGAGCGGGGCCACCCCAAGCACAGATACGCAGTATTTT
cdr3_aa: CASSWASGATPSTDTQYF

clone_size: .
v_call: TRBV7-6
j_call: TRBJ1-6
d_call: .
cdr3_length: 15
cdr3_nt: TGTGCCAGCAGCTTAATGGACTCCTATAATTCACCCCTCCACTTT
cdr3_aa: CASSLMDSYNSPLHF

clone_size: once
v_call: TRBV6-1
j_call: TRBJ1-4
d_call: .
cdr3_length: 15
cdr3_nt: TGTGCCAGCAGTGATAGCTTGGAAACTAATGAAAAACTGTTTTTT
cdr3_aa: CASSDSLETNEKLFF

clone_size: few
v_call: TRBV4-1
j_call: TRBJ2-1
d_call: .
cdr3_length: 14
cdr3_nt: TGCGCCAGCAGCTTCTTAGCGGGGACAGATGAGCAGTTCTTC
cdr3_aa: CASSFLAGTDEQFF

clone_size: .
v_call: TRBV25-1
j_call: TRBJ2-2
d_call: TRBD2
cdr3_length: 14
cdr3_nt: TGTGCCAGCAGTGAAGGGACTAGCGCTGGGGAGCTGTTTTTT
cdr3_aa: CASSEGTSAGELFF

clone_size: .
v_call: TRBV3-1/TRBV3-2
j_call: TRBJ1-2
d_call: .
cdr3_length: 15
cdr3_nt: TGTGCCAGCAGCCAAGCCTTACAGGGTTCCGCTGGCTACACCTTC
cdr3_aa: CASSQALQGSAGYTF

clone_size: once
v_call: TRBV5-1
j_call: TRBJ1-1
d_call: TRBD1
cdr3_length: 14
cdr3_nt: TGCGCCAGCAGCTTACGGACAGGGGGCACTGAAGCTTTCTTT
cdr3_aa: CASSLRTGGTEAFF

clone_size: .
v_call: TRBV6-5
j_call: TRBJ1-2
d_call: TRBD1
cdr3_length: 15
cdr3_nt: TGTGCCAGCAGTAGGACAGGGGCTACTAACTATGGCTACACCTTC
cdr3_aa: CASSRTGATNYGYTF